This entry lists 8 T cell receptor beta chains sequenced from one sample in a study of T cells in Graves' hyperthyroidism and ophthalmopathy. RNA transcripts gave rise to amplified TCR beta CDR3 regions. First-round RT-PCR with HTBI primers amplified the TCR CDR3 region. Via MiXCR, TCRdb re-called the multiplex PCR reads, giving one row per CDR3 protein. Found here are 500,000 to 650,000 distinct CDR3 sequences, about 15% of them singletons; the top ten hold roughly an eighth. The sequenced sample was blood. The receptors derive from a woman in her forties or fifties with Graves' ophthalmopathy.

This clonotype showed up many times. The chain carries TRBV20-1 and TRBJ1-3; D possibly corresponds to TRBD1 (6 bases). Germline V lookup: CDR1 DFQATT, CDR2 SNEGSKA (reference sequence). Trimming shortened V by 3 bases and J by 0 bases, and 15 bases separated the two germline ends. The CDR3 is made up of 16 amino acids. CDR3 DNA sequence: TGCAGTGCTAGGGACAGCAGAAGCCACTCTGGAAACACCATATATTTT. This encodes CSARDSRSHSGNTIYF.

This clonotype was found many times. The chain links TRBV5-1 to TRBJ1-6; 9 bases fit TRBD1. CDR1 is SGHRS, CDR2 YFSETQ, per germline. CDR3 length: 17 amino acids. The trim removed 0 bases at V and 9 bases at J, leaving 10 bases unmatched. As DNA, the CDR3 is TGCGCCAGCAGCTTGGGGGGACAGGGCCTCGGGGCTTCACCCCTCCACTTT. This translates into CASSLGGQGLGASPLHF.

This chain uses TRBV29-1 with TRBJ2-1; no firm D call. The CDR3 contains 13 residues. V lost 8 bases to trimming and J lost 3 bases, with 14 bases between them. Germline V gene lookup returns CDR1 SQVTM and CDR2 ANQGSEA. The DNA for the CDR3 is TGCAGCACTGACTCGTTGCACTACAATGAGCAGTTCTTC. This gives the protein CSTDSLHYNEQFF.

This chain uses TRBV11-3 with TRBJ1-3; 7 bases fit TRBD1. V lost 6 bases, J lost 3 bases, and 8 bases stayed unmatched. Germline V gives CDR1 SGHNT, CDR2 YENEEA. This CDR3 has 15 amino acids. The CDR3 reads CASRFTGTVGNTIYF. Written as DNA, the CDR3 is TGTGCCAGCAGGTTTACCGGGACAGTTGGAAACACCATATATTTT.

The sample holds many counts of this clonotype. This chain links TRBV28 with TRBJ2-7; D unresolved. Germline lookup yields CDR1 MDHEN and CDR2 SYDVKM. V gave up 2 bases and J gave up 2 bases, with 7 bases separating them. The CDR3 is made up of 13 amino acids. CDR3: CASSLQPPYEQYF. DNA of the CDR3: TGTGCCAGCAGTTTACAGCCCCCCTACGAGCAGTACTTC.

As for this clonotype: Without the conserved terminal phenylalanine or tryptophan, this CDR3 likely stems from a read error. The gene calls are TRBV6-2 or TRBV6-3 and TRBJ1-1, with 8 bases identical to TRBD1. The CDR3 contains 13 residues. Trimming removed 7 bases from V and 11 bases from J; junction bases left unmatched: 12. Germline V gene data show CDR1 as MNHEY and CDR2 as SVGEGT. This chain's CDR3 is CASTTSGGRSAFL. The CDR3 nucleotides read TGTGCCAGCACCACGTCAGGGGGCCGGTCGGCTTTCCTT.

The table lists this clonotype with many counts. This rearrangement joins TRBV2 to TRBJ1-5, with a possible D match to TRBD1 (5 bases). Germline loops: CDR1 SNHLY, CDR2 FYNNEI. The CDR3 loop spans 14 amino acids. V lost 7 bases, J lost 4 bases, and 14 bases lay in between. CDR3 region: CASTPIDSNQPQHF. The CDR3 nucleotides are TGTGCCAGCACCCCTATTGACAGTAATCAGCCCCAGCATTTT.

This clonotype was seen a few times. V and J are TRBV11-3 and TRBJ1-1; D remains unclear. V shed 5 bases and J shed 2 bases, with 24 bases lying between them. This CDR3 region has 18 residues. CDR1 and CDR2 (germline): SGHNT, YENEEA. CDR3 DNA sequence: TGTGCCAGCAGCGTCCTAGCTAATCTCGCTCGAGTTAACACTGAAGCTTTCTTT. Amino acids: CASSVLANLARVNTEAFF.